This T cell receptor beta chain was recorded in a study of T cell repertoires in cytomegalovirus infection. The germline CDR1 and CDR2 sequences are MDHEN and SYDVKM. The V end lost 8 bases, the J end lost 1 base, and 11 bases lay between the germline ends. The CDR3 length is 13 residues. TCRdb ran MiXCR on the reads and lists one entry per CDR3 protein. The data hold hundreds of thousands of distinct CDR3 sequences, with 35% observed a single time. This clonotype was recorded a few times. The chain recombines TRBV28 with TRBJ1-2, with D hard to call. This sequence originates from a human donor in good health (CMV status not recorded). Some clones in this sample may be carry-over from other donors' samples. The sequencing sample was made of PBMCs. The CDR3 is CASWFRNNYGYTF. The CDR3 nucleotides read TGTGCCAGCTGGTTTAGGAATAACTATGGCTACACCTTC.